This entry lists 11 T cell receptor beta chains sequenced from one sample in a study of cytomegalovirus exposure and HLA in healthy donors. The study ran its PCR with 60 Vbeta and 13 Jbeta primers. The table came from immunoSEQ multiplex PCR; TCRdb's copy has only in-frame clones and leaves some out. The sample lists about 140,000 clones, less than 80% occurring once. The sequenced sample consisted of PBMCs. The receptors were sampled from a man between 40 and 49 years old in good health and CMV-seropositive.

The chain has TRBV5-1 and TRBJ1-2; D is unclear. This CDR3 is built from 13 residues. The V gene's germline CDR1 is SGHRS and CDR2 YFSETQ. The V end lost 3 bases, the J end lost 3 bases, and 9 bases lay between the germline ends. CDR3 in amino acids: CASSWKGDYGYTF. The CDR3, as DNA: TGCGCCAGCAGCTGGAAGGGAGACTATGGCTACACCTTC.

This chain links TRBV28 with TRBJ1-2, with D maybe TRBD1 (5 bases). Trimming removed 8 bases at V and 8 bases at J, with 21 bases between. Germline V gene sequence: CDR1 MDHEN, CDR2 SYDVKM. The CDR3 has 14 amino acids. CDR3 loop: CASVRGGENLGYTF. The CDR3 DNA reads TGTGCCAGCGTCCGGGGAGGGGAAAATCTAGGCTACACCTTC.

The chain is built from TRBV6-6 and TRBJ2-3; 8 nucleotides match TRBD2. The CDR3 has 14 amino acids. With 10 bases clipped from V and 3 bases from J, the junction kept 9 bases outside the gene matches. Germline V gives CDR1 MNHNY, CDR2 SVGAGI (reference sequence). CDR3 sequence reads: CAIGGVVKTDTQYF. CDR3 in DNA: TGTGCCATCGGGGGGGTGGTAAAGACAGATACGCAGTATTTT.

This chain uses TRBV28 with TRBJ1-1; possibly TRBD1 for D (6 bases). Germline assignment: CDR1 MDHEN and CDR2 SYDVKM. V lost 6 bases and J lost 3, with 14 bases in between. This CDR3 spans 14 amino acids. CDR3 sequence (DNA): TGTGCCAGCAGGAGCTCAGGGGCACACACTGAAGCTTTCTTT. As protein: CASRSSGAHTEAFF.

This clone has more than one count but fewer than ten. V gene TRBV9 combines with J gene TRBJ1-2, with D perhaps TRBD1 (6 bases). There are 15 residues in the CDR3. The germline V and J ends were trimmed by 0 bases and 4 bases, with 13 bases remaining between them. CDR1 and CDR2 (germline): SGDLS, YYNGEE. In DNA form, the CDR3 reads TGTGCCAGCAGCGTAGAGGGGGGGATGGGCTATGGCTACACCTTC. Protein product: CASSVEGGMGYGYTF.

Note on this clone: The same CDR3 arises from other DNA sequences in this sample as well. This chain connects TRBV30 to TRBJ2-5; 9 bases match TRBD2. The CDR3 is made up of 15 amino acids. Germline V lookup: CDR1 GTSNPN, CDR2 SVGIG (reference sequence). The trim removed 2 bases at V and 5 bases at J, leaving 9 bases unmatched. The CDR3 loop reads CAWSFVASGTETQYF. CDR3 DNA sequence: TGTGCCTGGAGTTTCGTGGCTAGCGGGACCGAGACCCAGTACTTC. The variable domain in full, with the rest retrieved from reference TRBV30 and TRBJ2-5, is SQTIHQWPATLVQPVGSPLSLECTVEGTSNPNLYWYRQAAGRGLQLLFYSVGIGQISSEVPQNLSASRPQDRQFILSSKKLLLSDSGFYLCAWSFVASGTETQYFGPGTRLLVL.

The CDR3 region is CASSLVAGIGELFF. As DNA, the CDR3 is TGTGCCAGCAGCTTGGTCGCTGGCATCGGGGAGCTGTTTTTT. The chain is built from TRBV5-6 and TRBJ2-2; D is ambiguous. The germline V and J ends were trimmed by 0 bases and 7 bases, with 10 bases remaining between them. The germline CDR1 and CDR2 sequences are SGHDT and YYEEEE. The CDR3 spans 14 residues.

This sequence joins TRBV19 and TRBJ2-1; a weak D match, TRBD2 (5 bases). From germline, CDR1 is LNHDA and CDR2 SQIVND (reference sequence). Trimming removed 6 bases from V and 2 bases from J, with 14 bases in between. The CDR3 is 15 residues long. DNA of the CDR3: TGTGCCAGTAGGGAGTGGGCAGCGGCCTACAATGAGCAGTTCTTC. This codes for CASREWAAAYNEQFF.

In this sample, this clone turned up a few times. V and J are TRBV4-2 and TRBJ2-7, with TRBD2 as a possible D gene (5 bases). The CDR3 length is 14 residues. Per germline, CDR1 LGHNA and CDR2 YNFKEQ. Trimming shortened V by 1 base and J by 7 bases, and 14 bases separated the two germline ends. CDR3 sequence: CASSQAWRITEQYF. As DNA, the CDR3 is TGTGCCAGCAGCCAAGCTTGGAGGATTACTGAGCAGTACTTC.

This sequence joins TRBV5-1 and TRBJ2-5, with 7 nucleotides matching TRBD1. The CDR3 length is 14 residues. CDR1 and CDR2 (germline): SGHRS, YFSETQ. V was pared by 4 bases and J by 5 bases, with 8 bases of the junction left unmatched. The CDR3 sequence is CASSPGTEGETQYF. CDR3 sequence (DNA): TGCGCCAGCAGCCCGGGGACAGAAGGCGAGACCCAGTACTTC.

The rearrangement joins TRBV28 to TRBJ2-1, with 12 positions matching TRBD2. The CDR3 contains 16 residues. V was pared by 6 bases and J by 6 bases, with 9 bases of the junction left unmatched. The V gene's germline CDR1 is MDHEN and CDR2 SYDVKM. The CDR3 protein is CASSGPGTSGFNEQFF. CDR3 in DNA: TGTGCCAGCAGCGGGCCCGGGACTAGCGGGTTCAATGAGCAGTTCTTC. Full variable domain (rest looked up from reference TRBV28 and TRBJ2-1): DVKVTQSSRYLVKRTGEKVFLECVQDMDHENMFWYRQDPGLGLRLIYFSYDVKMKEKGDIPEGYSVSREKKERFSLILESASTNQTSMYLCASSGPGTSGFNEQFFGPGTRLTVL.